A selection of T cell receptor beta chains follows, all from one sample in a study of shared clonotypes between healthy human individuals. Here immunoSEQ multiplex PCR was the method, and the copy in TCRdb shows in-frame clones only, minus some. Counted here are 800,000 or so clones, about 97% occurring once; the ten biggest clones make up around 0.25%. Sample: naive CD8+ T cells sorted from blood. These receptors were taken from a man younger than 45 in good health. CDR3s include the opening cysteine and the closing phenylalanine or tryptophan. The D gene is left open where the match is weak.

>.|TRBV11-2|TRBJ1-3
TGTGCCAGCAGCTTAGAATTGACAGGCTACTCTGGAAACACCATATATTTT
CASSLELTGYSGNTIYF
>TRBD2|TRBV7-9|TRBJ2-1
TGTGCCACGATTCCGATATTGACTAGCGGGAGGGCAGGTGAGCAGTTCTTC
CATIPILTSGRAGEQFF
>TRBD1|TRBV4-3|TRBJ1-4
TGCGCCAGCAGCCAAGATTGGACAGGGTCAGTTGAAAAACTGTTTTTT
CASSQDWTGSVEKLFF
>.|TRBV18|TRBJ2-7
TGTGCCAGCTCACCTAACCACAGGTCCCCCTACGAGCAGTACTTC
CASSPNHRSPYEQYF
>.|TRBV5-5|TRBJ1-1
TGTGCCAGCAGCTTGCCCCTTGCAATGAACACTGAAGCTTTCTTT
CASSLPLAMNTEAFF
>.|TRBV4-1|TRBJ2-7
TGCGCCAGCAGCCAAGTATCGGGGGGCGGCGAGCAGTACTTC
CASSQVSGGGEQYF
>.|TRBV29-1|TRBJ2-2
TGCAGCGTTGTTTTTTCGGGGCAGCTCACCGGGGAGCTGTTTTTT
CSVVFSGQLTGELFF
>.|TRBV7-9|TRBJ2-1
TGTGCCAGCAGCTCTAGGAGCAACAATGAGCAGTTCTTC
CASSSRSNNEQFF
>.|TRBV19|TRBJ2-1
TGTGCCAGTAGTATAGCTGCAGGCCCCAATGAGCAGTTCTTC
CASSIAAGPNEQFF
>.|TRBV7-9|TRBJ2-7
TGTGCCAGCAGCTCTCAGACAGGAATCGGCGAGCAGTACTTC
CASSSQTGIGEQYF
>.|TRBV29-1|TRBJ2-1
TGCAGCGTTCAGGAGCAGTTCTTC
CSVQEQFF
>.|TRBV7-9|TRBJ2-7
TGTGCCAGCAGCGATGACAGGAGCCCTTCCTACGAGCAGTACTTC
CASSDDRSPSYEQYF
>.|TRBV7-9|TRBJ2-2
TGTGCCAGCAGCTTAAATCAGTTTCCCGGGGAGCTGTTTTTT
CASSLNQFPGELFF